The clone carrying this T cell receptor beta chain has more than one count but fewer than ten. Its antigen is not identified. This sample is part of a study of CD8 T cells in Susac syndrome. Overall study findings and caveats: TCR sequencing and HLA analysis covered a relatively small number of individuals.

Random hexamers were used to reverse transcribe an amount of roughly 0.5 to 1 ug RNA. An immunoSEQ multiplex PCR generated amplified TCR beta CDR3 products spanning 54 Vbeta and 13 Jbeta. TCRdb fed the immunoSEQ multiplex PCR reads into MiXCR, producing one record per CDR3 protein. The table shows roughly 80,000 distinct CDR3 sequences, with approximately 94% occurring only once. Bulk CD8+ and CD4+ cells came from magnetic negative isolation; CD8+ TEMRA by FACS. Sequencing used CD8+ T cells from PBMCs. This receptor was obtained from a human donor with Susac syndrome.

Written as DNA, the CDR3 is TGTGCCATTCGGCAAGGGGGCGAGCAGTACTTC. It encodes CAIRQGGEQYF. The chain has TRBV27 and TRBJ2-7, with D possibly TRBD1 on 6 matching bases. V lost 10 bases and J 6 bases, leaving 13 bases between the germline ends. The CDR3 runs to 11 residues. Looked up from germline, CDR1 is MNHEY and CDR2 is SMNVEV (reference sequence).